The entry below describes one T cell receptor (beta chain). Many counts were recorded for this clonotype. It lacks a known antigen. No base-level quality is on record; no much larger clone is a single base apart. This sample is drawn from a study of identical twins (dated by TCRdb to 2016 to 2017). Describing the broader study: To test whether fetal clonotypes persist, this study deep-sequenced TCR alpha and beta repertoires from monozygotic twins, from unrelated adults of various ages, and from cord blood. To rule out contamination, replicate twin experiments were performed at different times with different library preparation protocols. The research as a whole found: Zero-insertion analyses could be partly confounded by invariant T cells such as MAIT and iNKT, though diverse VJ usage argued against such confounding for most clonotypes. Abundant cord blood beta clonotypes carried fewer insertions; young adult naive repertoires showed a weaker similar trend, while memory repertoires showed none. In monozygotic twins, out-of-frame TCR alpha sharing was systematically underestimated by recombination models, although the models agreed with sharing between unrelated individuals. Because the same donors could not be followed over many years, the conclusions depended on cross-sectional statistical analysis. The excess sharing between twins in beta out-of-frame sequences was weaker because fewer shared sequences reduced the signal-to-noise ratio. Compared with coincidental sharing between unrelated individuals, out-of-frame TCR alpha sequences shared between twins had an excess of sequences with low generation probability.

The protocol used for the library was 5' RACE. Sequenced using an Illumina HiSeq 2000. A universal primer binding site was added through template switching, and the final cDNA carried a unique molecular identifier so that TCR cDNA molecules could be counted accurately. First-strand cDNA for TCR alpha and beta chains was synthesized from specific primers in the conserved constant-segment region. To control for contamination, each cDNA library was double barcoded with a SMART-Mk sample barcode plus Illumina barcodes. TruSeq adapter sequences, together with Illumina sample barcodes, were added in two successive PCR steps. The TCR alpha and beta cDNA libraries were sequenced on the Illumina HiSeq platform using custom primers. As for the original processing: MiGEC processed the raw reads to extract unique molecular identifiers, while MiXCR was used to determine the CDR3 positions. Recombination models were inferred per individual with the repgenHMM and IGoR tools using an EM algorithm. The tcR package in R was used for shared clonotype analysis, with sharing normalized by the product of cloneset sizes. Out-of-frame nonproductive sequences were analyzed to study raw recombination free of thymic and clonal selection effects. In TCRdb, the public reads were trimmed at Q25 with fastp and aligned with MiXCR, with productive beta chains retained. Every CDR3 protein is listed once, alongside the most common genes and DNA of its rows. In this record, the V and J calls reflect TCRdb's handling and not the investigators' own analysis. This sample is represented by under 300,000 distinct CDR3 sequences; roughly 12% of them were singletons. Roughly 3.7% of the sample comes from the top ten.

Only healthy Caucasian donors were included. Three pairs of female monozygotic twins, all aged roughly 18 to 30 years, made up the twin cohort. Miltenyi CD45RO+ enrichment and human naive T-cell isolation kits were used to isolate memory (CD45RO+) and naive T cells from PBMC. At the junction V is shortened by 4 bases and J by 0 bases, with 13 bases in between. According to the germline V gene (reference sequence), CDR1 reads SGHNT and CDR2 reads YYREEE. The cysteine opens and the phenylalanine closes a CDR3 of 15 amino acids. Of the read, only the CDR3 DNA is kept; its 45 bases are in frame from base 1. A further study also used this sample, focusing on yellow fever vaccine responses in identical twins. Looking at the second paper: The T cell response to vaccination in identical twins was reported by the authors to appear partly convergent and partly personalized. In identical twins, the study followed T cell clones that responded to the vaccine with precision.

This sequence uses TRBV5-4 and TRBJ2-5; matching of 8 bases hints at TRBD1 as the D gene. The material sequenced was memory (CD45RO+) T cells sorted from blood. The sample's cell subset or site label is to be understood as: CD45RO+ enriched T cells. The receptor comes from a woman in her late teens or twenties in good health. The nucleotide sequence reads as follows: TGTGCCAGCAGCGGGAGGGACAGGTACCAAGAGACCCAGTACTTC. This gives the protein CASSGRDRYQETQYF.